The next 8 T cell receptor beta chains were all read from a single sample in a study of tumor-infiltrating lymphocytes in primary liver carcinoma. The investigators made TCR beta cDNA from roughly 0.45 ug total RNA, using a constant-region primer. Each TCR beta library was derived from three nested multiplex PCR rounds that employed slightly modified ARM-PCR. A C-beta reverse primer was combined with TRBV1-TRBV30 forward primers in the first two PCR rounds, and each round had approximately 10 cycles. Using its own MiXCR run on the multiplex PCR reads, TCRdb lists one record per CDR3 protein. The data hold approximately 99,000 distinct CDR3 sequences, with roughly 69% observed a single time. Co-extracted RNA and DNA came from roughly 20-30 mg of unsorted bulk tissue. Material for sequencing was liver tumor tissue from sampling region 5. Subset denoted: tumor region T5, tumor centre. The receptor set was obtained from an older woman with primary liver carcinoma and hepatitis B virus infection.

The chain recombines TRBV7-9 with TRBJ2-5; D is unclear. Germline assignment: CDR1 SEHNR and CDR2 FQNEAQ (reference sequence). The length of the CDR3 is 14 residues. V lost 4 bases to trimming and J lost 9 bases, with 18 bases between them. DNA for the CDR3: TGTGCCAGCAGCTCTTCTAGTCCTCGGGCTCCCCAGTACTTC. The encoded protein is CASSSSSPRAPQYF.

This clonotype was seen ten or more times. This chain joins TRBV29-1 and TRBJ2-5; tentatively, D is TRBD1 or TRBD2 (5 bases each). This CDR3 is 14 amino acids long. V dropped 5 bases and J dropped 1 base, with 14 bases sitting between them. The germline V gene has CDR1 SQVTM and CDR2 ANQGSEA. The CDR3 sequence: CSVILAGSQETQYF. The CDR3 bases are TGCAGCGTTATCCTAGCAGGGTCCCAAGAGACCCAGTACTTC.

This clonotype has a count of ten or more. The rearrangement joins TRBV30 to TRBJ1-3; possibly TRBD1 for D (5 bases). CDR1 is GTSNPN, CDR2 SVGIG, per germline (reference sequence). The V gene lost 5 bases and the J gene lost 0 bases, with 11 bases spanning the gap. The CDR3 has 14 residues. CDR3 nucleotides: TGTGCCTGGGGGGACGGTGGCTCTGGAAACACCATATATTTT. Protein product: CAWGDGGSGNTIYF.

Comment on this clonotype: This CDR3 fails to terminate in the conserved phenylalanine or tryptophan, so it likely reflects a read error. V usage is TRBV11-2 and J usage is TRBJ2-7; TRBD2 matches at 9 bases. Germline CDR1 reads SGHAT; CDR2 reads FQNNGV. V was pared by 5 bases and J by 3 bases, with 8 bases of the junction left unmatched. The CDR3 extends over 15 amino acids. The chain's CDR3 is CASSPLAGYRYEQYI. CDR3 DNA sequence: TGTGCCAGCAGCCCGCTAGCGGGATATCGCTACGAGCAGTACATC.

A remark on this clonotype: One end of the junction does not line up with germline, which may come from a read error. The chain employs TRBV11-2 and TRBJ2-6; TRBD1 is a possible D gene (5 bases). The CDR3 is made up of 15 amino acids. The germline V gene encodes CDR1 SGHAT and CDR2 FQNNGV. The CDR3 region has the DNA TGCGCCAGGAGCGCGACGAGCTCTGGGGCCAACGTCCTGATTTTC. Translating it yields CARSATSSGANVLIF.

As to this clonotype: Given a much more abundant clone one base away, this may be a read error. The chain has TRBV5-1 and TRBJ2-2; 7 bases are a match to TRBD2. This CDR3 is built from 17 residues. The germline gives CDR1 SGHRS, CDR2 YFSETQ. With 1 base clipped from V and 3 bases from J, the junction kept 9 bases outside the gene matches. The chain's CDR3 is CASSLLLAESDTGELFF. The CDR3, as DNA: TGCGCCAGCAGCTTGCTTCTAGCGGAGAGTGACACCGGGGAGCTGTTTTTT.

With regard to this clonotype: The junction and the germline gene differ at one end; a read error may be behind it. The V gene is TRBV28, the J gene TRBJ2-1; possibly TRBD1 or TRBD2 for D (5 bases each). Germline V gives CDR1 MDHEN, CDR2 SYDVKM. The CDR3 is made up of 12 amino acids. The CDR3 DNA sequence: TGTGCCAGCAGCTTGACAGCCCGGAGGCAGCTCTTC. The encoded protein is CASSLTARRQLF.

This clonotype was counted between two and nine times. Possible read error: a much larger clone is one base away. V usage is TRBV6-6 and J usage is TRBJ2-7; 7 positions match TRBD1. The CDR3 contains 13 residues. Germline V gene sequence: CDR1 MNHNY, CDR2 SVGAGI (reference sequence). The CDR3 reads CASSDRQGYKQYF. The DNA of the CDR3 is TGTGCCAGCAGTGACCGACAGGGCTACAAGCAGTACTTC.